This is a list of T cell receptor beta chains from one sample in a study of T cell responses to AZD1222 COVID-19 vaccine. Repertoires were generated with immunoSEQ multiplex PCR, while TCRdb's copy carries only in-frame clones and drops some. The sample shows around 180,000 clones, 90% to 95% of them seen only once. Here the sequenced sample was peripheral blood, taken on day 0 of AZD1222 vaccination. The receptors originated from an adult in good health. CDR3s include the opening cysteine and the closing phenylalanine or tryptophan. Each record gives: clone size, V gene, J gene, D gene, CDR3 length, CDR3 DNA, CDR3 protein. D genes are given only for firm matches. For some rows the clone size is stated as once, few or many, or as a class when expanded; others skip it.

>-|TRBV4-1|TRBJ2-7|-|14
TGCGCCAGCAGCCAAGACCAGGGCGACTACGAGCAGTACTTC
CASSQDQGDYEQYF
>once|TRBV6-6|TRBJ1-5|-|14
TGTGCCAGCGGACGCCCGGGCCGCAATCAGCCCCAGCATTTT
CASGRPGRNQPQHF
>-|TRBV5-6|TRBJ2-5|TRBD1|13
TGTGCCAGCAGCCAGGGACAGGGGGGGACCCAGTACTTC
CASSQGQGGTQYF
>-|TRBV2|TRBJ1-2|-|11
TGTGCCAGCAATCTAGGGGATGGCTACACCTTC
CASNLGDGYTF
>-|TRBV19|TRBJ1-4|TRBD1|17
TGTGCCAGTAGTAACTGGGACAGGGAGACAACTAATGAAAAACTGTTTTTT
CASSNWDRETTNEKLFF
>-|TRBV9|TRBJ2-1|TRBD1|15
TGTGCCAGCAGCCCCTCCGGGACAGGGGCCAATGAGCAGTTCTTC
CASSPSGTGANEQFF
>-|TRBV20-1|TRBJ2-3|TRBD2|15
TGCAGTGCTAGTAAATCGGGAGGGAACACAGATACGCAGTATTTT
CSASKSGGNTDTQYF
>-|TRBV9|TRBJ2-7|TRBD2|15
TGTGCCAGCAGCGTAGGTTCTAGCGGGAGTAACGAGCAGTACTTC
CASSVGSSGSNEQYF
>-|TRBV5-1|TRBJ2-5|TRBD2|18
TGCGCCAGCAGCTTGGCCCTAGCGGGATGGACCCGACAAGAGACCCAGTACTTC
CASSLALAGWTRQETQYF
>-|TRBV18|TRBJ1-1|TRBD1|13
TGTGCCAGCTCATCCAACAGGGGTCCTGAAGCTTTCTTT
CASSSNRGPEAFF
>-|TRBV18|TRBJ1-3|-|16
TGTGCCAGCTCACCACTGGATACTTCGGCCGGAAACACCATATATTTT
CASSPLDTSAGNTIYF
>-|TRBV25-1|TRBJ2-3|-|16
TGTGCCAGCAGTGCCCTAGGGACCGGGAAATTGGATACGCAGTATTTT
CASSALGTGKLDTQYF
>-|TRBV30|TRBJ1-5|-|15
TGTGCCTGGAGCGAAGGGACACATAGCAATCAGCCCCAGCATTTT
CAWSEGTHSNQPQHF
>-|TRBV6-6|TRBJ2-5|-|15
TGTGCCAGCAGTTACTCTAGTAGGAGACAAGAGACCCAGTACTTC
CASSYSSRRQETQYF
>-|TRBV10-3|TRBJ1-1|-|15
TGTGCCATCAGTGAGATAGGGCAGCCGAACACTGAAGCTTTCTTT
CAISEIGQPNTEAFF
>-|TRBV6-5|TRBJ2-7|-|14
TGTGCCAGCAGTTACGGGGCAGGGGTCTACGAGCAGTACTTC
CASSYGAGVYEQYF
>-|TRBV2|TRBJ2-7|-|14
TGTGCCAGCTGCCACGAGGGGCCCTCCTACGAGCAGTACTTC
CASCHEGPSYEQYF